This T cell receptor beta chain was sequenced during a study of patients and donors after allogeneic stem cell transplantation. This clonotype was picked up a small number of times. TCRdb used MiXCR to reprocess the RT-PCR reads, holding one entry per CDR3 protein. Of about 410,000 distinct CDR3 sequences detected, 15% to 20% appear once; the ten largest clones hold 7.2%. The trim removed 6 bases at V and 7 bases at J, leaving 11 bases unmatched. The length of the CDR3 is 13 residues. The germline V gene encodes CDR1 DFQATT and CDR2 SNEGSKA (reference sequence). This clonotype was sampled from a human donor who was either an allogeneic HSCT recipient or a stem cell or donor lymphocyte infusion donor (not recorded which). It is not recorded whose cells these are; they may come from a transplant donor. Source material: blood, either unsorted or a sorted T cell fraction (not recorded which). The gene calls are TRBV20-1 and TRBJ1-1, with 7 nucleotides matching TRBD1. CDR3 nucleotides: TGCAGTGCCATCCAAACCGGGACAGATGAAGCTTTCTTT. It translates to CSAIQTGTDEAFF.